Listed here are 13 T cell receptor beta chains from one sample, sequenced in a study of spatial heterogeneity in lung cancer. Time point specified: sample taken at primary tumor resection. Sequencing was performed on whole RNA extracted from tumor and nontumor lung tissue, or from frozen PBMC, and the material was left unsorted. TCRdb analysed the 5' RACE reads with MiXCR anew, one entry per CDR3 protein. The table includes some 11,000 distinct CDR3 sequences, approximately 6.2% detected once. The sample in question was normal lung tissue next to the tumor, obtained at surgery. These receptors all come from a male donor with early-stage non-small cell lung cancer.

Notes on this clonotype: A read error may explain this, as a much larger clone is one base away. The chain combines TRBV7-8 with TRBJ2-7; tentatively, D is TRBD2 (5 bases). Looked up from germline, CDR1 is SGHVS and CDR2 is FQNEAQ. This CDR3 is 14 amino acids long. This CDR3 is CASSPLGRELEQCF. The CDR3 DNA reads TGTGCCAGCAGCCCCCTCGGAAGGGAGTTGGAGCAGTGCTTC.

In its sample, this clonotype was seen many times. The CDR3 DNA sequence: TGTGCCAGCAGCTTAGTCGGGACAGGGGCGGACGAGCAGTACTTC. Protein product: CASSLVGTGADEQYF. The chain carries TRBV7-3 and TRBJ2-7; 10 bases match TRBD1. This CDR3 has 15 residues. J gave up 5 bases and V 2 bases, and 6 bases lay outside the gene matches. Looked up from germline, CDR1 is SGHTA and CDR2 is FQGTGA.

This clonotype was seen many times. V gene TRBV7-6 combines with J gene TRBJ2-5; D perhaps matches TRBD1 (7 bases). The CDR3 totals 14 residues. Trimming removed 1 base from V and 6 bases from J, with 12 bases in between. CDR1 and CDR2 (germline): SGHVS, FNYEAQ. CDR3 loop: CASSLDPGGKTQYF. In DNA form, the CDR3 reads TGTGCCAGCAGCTTAGATCCAGGGGGGAAGACCCAGTACTTC.

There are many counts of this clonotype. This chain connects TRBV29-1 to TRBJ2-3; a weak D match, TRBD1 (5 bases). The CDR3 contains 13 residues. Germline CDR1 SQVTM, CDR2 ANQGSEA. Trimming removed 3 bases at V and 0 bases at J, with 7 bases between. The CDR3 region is CSVESGSTDTQYF. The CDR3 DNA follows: TGCAGCGTTGAGTCAGGGAGCACAGATACGCAGTATTTT.

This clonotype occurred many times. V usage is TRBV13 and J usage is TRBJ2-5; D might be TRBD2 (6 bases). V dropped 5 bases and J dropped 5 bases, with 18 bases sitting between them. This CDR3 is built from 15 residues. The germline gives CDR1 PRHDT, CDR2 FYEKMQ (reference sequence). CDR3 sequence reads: CASSRRRGEEETQYF. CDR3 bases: TGTGCCAGCAGCCGCAGGCGGGGTGAGGAGGAGACCCAGTACTTC. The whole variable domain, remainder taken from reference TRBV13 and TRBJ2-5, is AAGVIQSPRHLIKEKRETATLKCYPIPRHDTVYWYQQGPGQDPQFLISFYEKMQSDKGSIPDRFSAQQFSDYHSELNMSSLELGDSALYFCASSRRRGEEETQYFGPGTRLLVL.

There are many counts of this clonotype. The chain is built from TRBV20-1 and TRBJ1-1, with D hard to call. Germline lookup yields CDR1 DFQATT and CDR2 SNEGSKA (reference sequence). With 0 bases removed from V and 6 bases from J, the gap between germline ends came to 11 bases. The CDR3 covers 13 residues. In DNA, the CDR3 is TGCAGTGCTAGAGATCTCACAGACGCTGAAGCTTTCTTT. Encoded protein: CSARDLTDAEAFF.

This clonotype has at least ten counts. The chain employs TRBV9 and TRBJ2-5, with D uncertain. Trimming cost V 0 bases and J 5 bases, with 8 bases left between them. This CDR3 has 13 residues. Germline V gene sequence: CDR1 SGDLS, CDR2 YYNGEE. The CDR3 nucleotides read TGTGCCAGCAGCGTAGAACAATTGGAGACCCAGTACTTC. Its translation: CASSVEQLETQYF.

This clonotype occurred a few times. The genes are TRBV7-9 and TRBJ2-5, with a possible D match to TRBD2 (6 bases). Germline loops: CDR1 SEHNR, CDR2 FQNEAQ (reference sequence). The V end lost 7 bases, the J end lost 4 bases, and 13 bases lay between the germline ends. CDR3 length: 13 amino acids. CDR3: CASTGAGRETQYF. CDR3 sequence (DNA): TGTGCCAGCACCGGGGCCGGGAGAGAGACCCAGTACTTC.

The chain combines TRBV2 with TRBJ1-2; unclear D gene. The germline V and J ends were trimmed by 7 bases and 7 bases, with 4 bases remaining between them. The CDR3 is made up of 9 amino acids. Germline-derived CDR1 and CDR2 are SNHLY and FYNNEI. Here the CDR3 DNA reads TGTGCCAGCATCCCTGGCTACACCTTC. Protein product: CASIPGYTF.

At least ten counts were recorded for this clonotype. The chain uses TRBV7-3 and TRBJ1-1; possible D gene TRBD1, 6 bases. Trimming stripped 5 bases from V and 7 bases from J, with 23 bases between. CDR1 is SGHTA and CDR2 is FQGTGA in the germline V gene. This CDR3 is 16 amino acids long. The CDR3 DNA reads TGTGCCAGCAGCCCGACTCGGGGGCGCAGAGAGATTGAAGCTTTCTTT. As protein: CASSPTRGRREIEAFF.

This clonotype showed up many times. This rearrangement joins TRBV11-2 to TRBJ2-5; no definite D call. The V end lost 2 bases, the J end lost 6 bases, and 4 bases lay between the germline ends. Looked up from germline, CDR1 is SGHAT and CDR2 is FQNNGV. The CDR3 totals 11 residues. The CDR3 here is CASSLSQTQYF. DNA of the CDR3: TGTGCCAGCAGCTTATCTCAGACCCAGTACTTC.

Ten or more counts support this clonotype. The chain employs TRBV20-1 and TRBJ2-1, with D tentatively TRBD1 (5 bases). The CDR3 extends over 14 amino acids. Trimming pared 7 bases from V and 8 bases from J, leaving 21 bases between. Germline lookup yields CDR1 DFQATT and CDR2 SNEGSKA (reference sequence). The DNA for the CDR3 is TGCAGTGTCAAAGCCAGGGTTGGGATTGATGAGCAGTTCTTC. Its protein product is CSVKARVGIDEQFF.

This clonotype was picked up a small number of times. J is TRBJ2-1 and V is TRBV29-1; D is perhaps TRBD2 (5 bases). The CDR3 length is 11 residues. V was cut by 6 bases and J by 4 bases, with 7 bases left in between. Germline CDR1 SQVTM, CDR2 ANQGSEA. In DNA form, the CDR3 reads TGCAGCGTCGGAGGTTACAATGAGCAGTTCTTC. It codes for CSVGGYNEQFF.